This T cell receptor beta chain was found in a study of shared clonotypes between healthy human individuals. Looking at the study overall: Donors consisted of two women and a few men between 18 and 49. The study used three CD4 naive, three CD4 memory, two CD8 naive and one CD8 memory plate per donor. Study-wide results and caveats: Generation of non-shared clonotypes was less probable than generation of clonotypes shared by all four donors.

This table comes from immunoSEQ multiplex PCR, and its TCRdb copy is limited to in-frame clones, with some not included. Here the sample spans 2 million to 3 million clones, 93% being singletons. Comment on this clone: Its matching antigen is unknown.

Germline values: CDR1 SGHRS, CDR2 YFSETQ. The CDR3 runs to 14 residues. V lost 3 bases and J lost 5; bases outside the gene matches: 5. V is TRBV5-1 and J is TRBJ1-1; 9 nucleotides line up with TRBD1. Sequenced material: naive CD4+ T cells from PBMCs. Subset reported: CD45RA+ positively selected. The TCR was taken from a man aged 18 to 30 in good health. Some clones in this sample may be carry-over from other donors' samples. The CDR3 spells CASSSRTGVTEAFF. The CDR3, as DNA: TGCGCCAGCAGCTCCCGGACAGGGGTTACTGAAGCTTTCTTT.